This TCR beta chain was found in a study of T-cell memory formation after mild COVID-19. Overall study: Most TCR clusters belonged to a single donor.

The study, taken as a whole, reports: Whether second-wave clones peaking at day 37 were SARS-CoV-2 specific went unconfirmed. Contracting CD4+ clones lay largely in CM and EM, with CD8+ ones residing in EMRA.

This clonotype turned up a few times. Its cognate antigen is unknown. UMIs and sample barcodes were carried by the TCR alpha and TCR beta cDNA libraries that 5'RACE produced using constant-segment primers. TCRdb re-called the 5' RACE reads through MiXCR, storing one row per CDR3 protein. The repertoire holds under 400,000 distinct CDR3 sequences, with roughly 20% as singletons. The germline V gene encodes CDR1 MNHEY and CDR2 SMNVEV (reference sequence). Deletions cut 4 bases from V and 3 bases from J, with 15 bases between. CDR3 length equals 15 residues. V and J are TRBV27 and TRBJ1-1, with unresolved D. This sequence originates from an adult woman who had mild COVID-19 (a few samples of this study predate the infection). Cell type and time point are not known. The sequenced material came from PBMCs or a T cell subset sorted from them (not recorded which). The DNA for the CDR3 is TGTGCCAGCAGTTCCAGGACGGGAGGACACACTGAAGCTTTCTTT. This translates into CASSSRTGGHTEAFF.